These T cell receptor beta chains were read from a single sample in a study of shared clonotypes between healthy human individuals. Sequencing was performed with immunoSEQ multiplex PCR; in TCRdb, only in-frame clones are kept and a portion is missing. The sample records over 2,000,000 clones, 93% being singletons. The source material was naive CD8+ T cells from PBMCs. The receptors were gathered from a man aged 18 to 29 in good health. Some clones in this sample may be carry-over from other donors' samples. The CDR3 runs from the conserved cysteine through the conserved F or W. A D gene is named only where the DNA matches it firmly. Clone size is given for some rows only: seen once, a few or many times, or a class if the clone is expanded.

clone_size: .; v_call: TRBV14; j_call: TRBJ2-1; d_call: .; cdr3_aa: CASSQAGNRGYNEQFF; cdr3_nt: TGTGCCAGCAGCCAAGCGGGAAACCGGGGATACAATGAGCAGTTCTTC
clone_size: .; v_call: TRBV9; j_call: TRBJ2-5; d_call: TRBD1; cdr3_aa: CASSVAGQGLETQYF; cdr3_nt: TGTGCCAGCAGCGTAGCAGGACAGGGGTTAGAGACCCAGTACTTC
clone_size: .; v_call: TRBV6-1; j_call: TRBJ1-1; d_call: TRBD1; cdr3_aa: CASRRQGDTEAFF; cdr3_nt: TGTGCCAGCAGACGACAGGGAGACACTGAAGCTTTCTTT
clone_size: .; v_call: TRBV10-1; j_call: TRBJ1-1; d_call: .; cdr3_aa: CASSESWEGTEAFF; cdr3_nt: TGCGCCAGCAGTGAGTCTTGGGAGGGGACTGAAGCTTTCTTT
clone_size: .; v_call: TRBV25-1; j_call: TRBJ2-3; d_call: TRBD1; cdr3_aa: CASSEDRGSTDTQYF; cdr3_nt: TGTGCCAGCAGTGAAGACAGGGGATCCACAGATACGCAGTATTTT
clone_size: .; v_call: TRBV7-2; j_call: TRBJ2-7; d_call: .; cdr3_aa: CASSLDRTSSYEQYF; cdr3_nt: TGTGCCAGCAGCTTGGACAGGACTAGCTCCTACGAGCAGTACTTC
clone_size: .; v_call: TRBV13; j_call: TRBJ2-1; d_call: TRBD2; cdr3_aa: CASSLGLLAGGSYNEQFF; cdr3_nt: TGTGCCAGCAGCTTAGGCCTCCTAGCGGGAGGTTCCTACAATGAGCAGTTCTTC
clone_size: once; v_call: TRBV28; j_call: TRBJ1-1; d_call: .; cdr3_aa: CASSNGYLDTEAFF; cdr3_nt: TGTGCCAGCAGCAATGGGTACCTGGACACTGAAGCTTTCTTT
clone_size: .; v_call: TRBV4-2; j_call: TRBJ2-7; d_call: TRBD2; cdr3_aa: CASSQGGRGLAGSYEQYF; cdr3_nt: TGTGCCAGCAGCCAAGGTGGCAGGGGATTAGCGGGATCCTACGAGCAGTACTTC
clone_size: .; v_call: TRBV2; j_call: TRBJ2-5; d_call: TRBD2; cdr3_aa: CASGELAGVRETQYF; cdr3_nt: TGTGCCAGCGGGGAGCTAGCGGGAGTGCGGGAGACCCAGTACTTC
clone_size: .; v_call: TRBV9; j_call: TRBJ2-1; d_call: TRBD2; cdr3_aa: CASSAPLGISGGTYNEQFF; cdr3_nt: TGTGCCAGCAGCGCCCCTTTGGGCATATCGGGAGGTACTTACAATGAGCAGTTCTTC
clone_size: once; v_call: TRBV29-1; j_call: TRBJ2-1; d_call: TRBD2; cdr3_aa: CSVELTGRVLAGVQMNEQFF; cdr3_nt: TGCAGCGTTGAATTGACGGGACGGGTACTAGCGGGAGTTCAAATGAATGAGCAGTTCTTC
clone_size: .; v_call: TRBV4-3; j_call: TRBJ1-1; d_call: .; cdr3_aa: CASSHGLSGTEAFF; cdr3_nt: TGCGCCAGCAGCCACGGGTTGTCGGGCACTGAAGCTTTCTTT
clone_size: .; v_call: TRBV7-9; j_call: TRBJ2-7; d_call: .; cdr3_aa: CASSSKTESYEQYF; cdr3_nt: TGTGCCAGCAGCTCAAAGACCGAATCCTACGAGCAGTACTTC
clone_size: .; v_call: TRBV4-1; j_call: TRBJ2-1; d_call: .; cdr3_aa: CASSQREENEQFF; cdr3_nt: TGCGCCAGCAGCCAAAGGGAAGAAAATGAGCAGTTCTTC
clone_size: few; v_call: TRBV18; j_call: TRBJ1-1; d_call: .; cdr3_aa: CASSPGSEAFF; cdr3_nt: TGTGCCAGCTCACCGGGATCTGAAGCTTTCTTT
clone_size: .; v_call: TRBV27; j_call: TRBJ1-1; d_call: .; cdr3_aa: CASSPSSGVMNTEAFF; cdr3_nt: TGTGCCAGCAGTCCCTCATCGGGCGTAATGAACACTGAAGCTTTCTTT
clone_size: .; v_call: TRBV5-1; j_call: TRBJ1-1; d_call: .; cdr3_aa: CASEGDVPEAFF; cdr3_nt: TGCGCCAGCGAGGGGGATGTACCTGAAGCTTTCTTT
clone_size: .; v_call: TRBV4-1; j_call: TRBJ2-1; d_call: .; cdr3_aa: CASSQESYSLLSYNEQFF; cdr3_nt: TGCGCCAGCAGCCAAGAGTCCTACAGCCTGCTCTCCTACAATGAGCAGTTCTTC
clone_size: .; v_call: TRBV27; j_call: TRBJ2-5; d_call: TRBD2; cdr3_aa: CASAITTSGLQETQYF; cdr3_nt: TGTGCCAGCGCTATTACGACTAGCGGCCTCCAAGAGACCCAGTACTTC
clone_size: .; v_call: TRBV9; j_call: TRBJ2-4; d_call: TRBD1; cdr3_aa: CASSGRDRLRNIQYF; cdr3_nt: TGTGCCAGCAGCGGCCGGGACAGGCTTCGAAACATTCAGTACTTC
clone_size: .; v_call: TRBV4-1; j_call: TRBJ2-3; d_call: TRBD2; cdr3_aa: CASSQGGRATDTQYF; cdr3_nt: TGCGCCAGCAGCCAAGGTGGGAGGGCCACAGATACGCAGTATTTT
clone_size: .; v_call: TRBV7-7; j_call: TRBJ1-4; d_call: TRBD1; cdr3_aa: CASSPGQGFEKLFF; cdr3_nt: TGTGCCAGCAGCCCGGGACAGGGATTTGAAAAACTGTTTTTT
clone_size: .; v_call: TRBV6-5; j_call: TRBJ1-1; d_call: .; cdr3_aa: CASSYYYGGMNTEAFF; cdr3_nt: TGTGCCAGCAGTTACTATTACGGGGGGATGAACACTGAAGCTTTCTTT
clone_size: .; v_call: TRBV6-5; j_call: TRBJ1-2; d_call: TRBD1; cdr3_aa: CASSYSSGQVSYGYTF; cdr3_nt: TGTGCCAGCAGTTACTCATCGGGACAGGTGTCCTATGGCTACACCTTC
clone_size: .; v_call: TRBV5-6; j_call: TRBJ2-1; d_call: TRBD1; cdr3_aa: CASSWGQAPTLSSYNEQFF; cdr3_nt: TGTGCCAGCAGCTGGGGACAGGCTCCGACCTTAAGCTCCTACAATGAGCAGTTCTTC
clone_size: .; v_call: TRBV6-5; j_call: TRBJ2-1; d_call: .; cdr3_aa: CATIQERPPYYEQFF; cdr3_nt: TGTGCCACTATCCAAGAGCGGCCACCCTACTATGAGCAGTTCTTC
clone_size: .; v_call: TRBV19; j_call: TRBJ1-3; d_call: .; cdr3_aa: CASSAFFESSGNTIYF; cdr3_nt: TGTGCCAGTAGTGCCTTCTTTGAGAGCTCTGGAAACACCATATATTTT
clone_size: once; v_call: TRBV27; j_call: TRBJ1-1; d_call: .; cdr3_aa: CASSLKVGVRRLGSTEAFF; cdr3_nt: TGTGCCAGCAGTTTAAAGGTCGGTGTTCGACGGCTGGGCAGCACTGAAGCTTTCTTT
clone_size: few; v_call: TRBV5-4; j_call: TRBJ1-1; d_call: .; cdr3_aa: CASSLREDTEAFF; cdr3_nt: TGTGCCAGCAGCTTGAGGGAGGACACTGAAGCTTTCTTT
clone_size: once; v_call: TRBV11-3; j_call: TRBJ2-1; d_call: .; cdr3_aa: CASSLALREINEQFF; cdr3_nt: TGTGCCAGCAGCTTAGCACTTAGGGAAATCAATGAGCAGTTCTTC
clone_size: .; v_call: TRBV23-1; j_call: TRBJ2-7; d_call: TRBD1; cdr3_aa: CASSPPPGQGAHYEQYF; cdr3_nt: TGCGCCAGCAGTCCTCCCCCCGGACAGGGGGCGCACTACGAGCAGTACTTC
clone_size: .; v_call: TRBV5-1; j_call: TRBJ2-3; d_call: .; cdr3_aa: CASSLSGTDTQYF; cdr3_nt: TGCGCCAGCAGCTTGAGCGGTACAGATACGCAGTATTTT
clone_size: .; v_call: TRBV27; j_call: TRBJ1-5; d_call: .; cdr3_aa: CASSLWAGDNQPQHF; cdr3_nt: TGTGCCAGCAGTTTATGGGCAGGAGACAATCAGCCCCAGCATTTT
clone_size: .; v_call: TRBV19; j_call: TRBJ1-5; d_call: .; cdr3_aa: CASSMVLGNQPQHF; cdr3_nt: TGTGCCAGTAGTATGGTCTTAGGCAATCAGCCCCAGCATTTT
clone_size: .; v_call: TRBV11-2; j_call: TRBJ1-3; d_call: .; cdr3_aa: CASSLLRAGSGNTIYF; cdr3_nt: TGTGCCAGCAGCTTACTTAGAGCAGGGTCCGGAAACACCATATATTTT
clone_size: .; v_call: TRBV11-2; j_call: TRBJ1-4; d_call: TRBD1; cdr3_aa: CASSLYGGQDNEKLFF; cdr3_nt: TGTGCCAGCAGCTTATACGGGGGACAGGATAATGAAAAACTGTTTTTT
clone_size: once; v_call: TRBV19; j_call: TRBJ2-7; d_call: .; cdr3_aa: CASSSRDRSSYEQYF; cdr3_nt: TGTGCCAGTAGCTCCCGCGACAGGTCGTCCTACGAGCAGTACTTC
clone_size: .; v_call: TRBV4-2; j_call: TRBJ2-7; d_call: .; cdr3_aa: CASSQELRVYEQYF; cdr3_nt: TGTGCCAGCAGCCAAGAACTGAGGGTCTACGAGCAGTACTTC
clone_size: .; v_call: TRBV5-1; j_call: TRBJ1-4; d_call: .; cdr3_aa: CASSLEGGIGEKLFF; cdr3_nt: TGCGCCAGCAGCTTGGAGGGGGGAATCGGTGAAAAACTGTTTTTT
clone_size: .; v_call: TRBV11-3; j_call: TRBJ2-2; d_call: .; cdr3_aa: CASSPRYGGSNTGELFF; cdr3_nt: TGTGCCAGCAGCCCTAGATACGGGGGTAGTAACACCGGGGAGCTGTTTTTT
clone_size: .; v_call: TRBV9; j_call: TRBJ2-7; d_call: TRBD2; cdr3_aa: CASSPGTSASYEQYF; cdr3_nt: TGTGCCAGCAGCCCAGGGACTAGCGCTTCCTACGAGCAGTACTTC
clone_size: once; v_call: TRBV11-2; j_call: TRBJ1-4; d_call: .; cdr3_aa: CASSLVMGYREKLFF; cdr3_nt: TGTGCCAGCAGCTTAGTGATGGGTTATCGAGAAAAACTGTTTTTT
clone_size: .; v_call: TRBV27; j_call: TRBJ2-7; d_call: TRBD2; cdr3_aa: CASSPGLAGAQYF; cdr3_nt: TGTGCCAGCAGCCCAGGACTAGCGGGCGCACAGTACTTC
clone_size: .; v_call: TRBV16; j_call: TRBJ2-5; d_call: .; cdr3_aa: CASSQGGSETQYF; cdr3_nt: TGTGCCAGCAGCCAAGGGGGTTCCGAGACCCAGTACTTC
clone_size: few; v_call: TRBV9; j_call: TRBJ1-2; d_call: .; cdr3_aa: CASSVARGDGYTF; cdr3_nt: TGTGCCAGCAGCGTAGCCAGGGGTGATGGCTACACCTTC
clone_size: .; v_call: TRBV5-8; j_call: TRBJ2-7; d_call: TRBD1; cdr3_aa: CASSWDSGLDEQYF; cdr3_nt: TGTGCCAGCAGCTGGGACAGTGGTCTAGACGAGCAGTACTTC
clone_size: .; v_call: TRBV6-5; j_call: TRBJ2-1; d_call: .; cdr3_aa: CASSYTGPYNEQFF; cdr3_nt: TGTGCCAGCAGTTACACCGGACCTTACAATGAGCAGTTCTTC
clone_size: .; v_call: TRBV10-3; j_call: TRBJ2-7; d_call: .; cdr3_aa: CAISESGSEQYF; cdr3_nt: TGTGCCATCAGTGAATCCGGTAGCGAGCAGTACTTC
clone_size: .; v_call: TRBV9; j_call: TRBJ2-2; d_call: TRBD2; cdr3_aa: CASTLAGEYNTGELFF; cdr3_nt: TGTGCCAGCACCTTAGCGGGAGAGTATAACACCGGGGAGCTGTTTTTT